The 23 T cell receptor beta chains given below trace back to one sample, sequenced in a study of shared clonotypes between healthy human individuals. The method was immunoSEQ multiplex PCR; TCRdb's version includes in-frame clones alone and lacks a portion of them. The table has a few hundred thousand clones, about 96% seen once. The source material was memory CD8+ T cells sorted from blood. Subset in this sample: CD45RO+ cells pooled with CCR7-negative TemRA cells. The receptors derive from a man younger than 40 in good health.

The chain couples TRBV19 to TRBJ2-1; 7 bases align to TRBD1. V lost 10 bases to trimming and J lost 3 bases; unmatched junction nucleotides: 6. This CDR3 region has 13 residues. Germline V gene sequence: CDR1 LNHDA, CDR2 SQIVND (reference sequence). The CDR3: CAISDRVYNEQFF. CDR3 nucleotides: TGTGCCATCTCCGACAGGGTCTACAATGAGCAGTTCTTC.

This chain connects TRBV7-2 to TRBJ1-1, with D perhaps TRBD1 (5 bases). CDR3 length: 14 amino acids. Germline CDR1 is SGHTA and CDR2 is FQGNSA. V shed 2 bases and J shed 6 bases, with 13 bases lying between them. The CDR3 region is CASSLIFPGAEAFF. The CDR3 nucleotides are TGTGCCAGCAGCTTAATTTTTCCGGGGGCTGAAGCTTTCTTT.

A note on this clone: Other nucleotide sequences in the sample specify the same CDR3. The rearrangement uses TRBV30 and TRBJ2-3; no clear D. CDR1 is GTSNPN, CDR2 SVGIG, per germline (reference sequence). Trimming shortened V by 2 bases and J by 4 bases, and 4 bases separated the two germline ends. The CDR3 has 11 residues. CDR3 nucleotides: TGTGCCTGGAGTAGGGCAGATACGCAGTATTTT. Amino acids: CAWSRADTQYF. The full variable domain, its missing parts supplied by reference TRBV30 and TRBJ2-3, is SQTIHQWPATLVQPVGSPLSLECTVEGTSNPNLYWYRQAAGRGLQLLFYSVGIGQISSEVPQNLSASRPQDRQFILSSKKLLLSDSGFYLCAWSRADTQYFGPGTRLTVL.

The table lists this clone with a few counts. The genes are TRBV28 and TRBJ1-5; 7 nucleotides align to TRBD1. This CDR3 is 15 amino acids long. V shed 6 bases and J 5 bases; nucleotides not matched to a gene: 10. The V gene's germline CDR1 is MDHEN and CDR2 SYDVKM. CDR3 sequence: CASRTQGGRDQPQHF. The CDR3, as DNA: TGTGCCAGCAGGACTCAGGGGGGGAGGGATCAGCCCCAGCATTTT.

This chain connects TRBV9 to TRBJ2-1; 7 bases agree with TRBD1. CDR3 length equals 11 residues. J gave up 9 bases and V 3 bases, and 0 bases lay outside the gene matches. Germline CDR1 is SGDLS and CDR2 is YYNGEE. CDR3 sequence (DNA): TGTGCCAGCAGCGACAGGGGTGAGCAGTTCTTC. It yields the protein CASSDRGEQFF.

The CDR3 DNA follows: TGTGCCAGCAGCCTTTCTCATGGTAAAGCTTTCTTT. Its translation: CASSLSHGKAFF. The genes are TRBV2 and TRBJ1-1; D remains unclear. V lost 6 bases and J lost 9, with 14 bases in between. Germline-derived CDR1 and CDR2 are SNHLY and FYNNEI. The CDR3 loop spans 12 amino acids.

The genes are TRBV2 and TRBJ1-2, with D possibly TRBD1 on 6 matching bases. The CDR3 is 15 residues long. Germline V lookup: CDR1 SNHLY, CDR2 FYNNEI. V was pared by 8 bases and J by 3 bases, with 19 bases between. CDR3 loop: CASGLRTGLDYGYTF. The CDR3 DNA is TGTGCCAGCGGCTTACGTACAGGGCTTGACTATGGCTACACCTTC.

The rearrangement uses TRBV7-2 and TRBJ2-1, with TRBD2 matching over 16 bases. The V and J ends lost 4 bases and 8 bases, in that order; junction bases with no gene match: 8. This CDR3 is built from 17 residues. Germline V lookup: CDR1 SGHTA, CDR2 FQGNSA. CDR3 sequence reads: CASSSEPGLAGGDEQFF. In DNA form, the CDR3 reads TGTGCCAGCAGCTCAGAACCGGGACTAGCGGGAGGGGATGAGCAGTTCTTC.

V gene TRBV5-1 combines with J gene TRBJ2-7, with 7 bases fitting TRBD1. CDR3 length equals 15 residues. V lost 0 bases and J lost 3; bases outside the gene matches: 6. Germline V gene sequence: CDR1 SGHRS, CDR2 YFSETQ. This chain's CDR3 is CASSLAGTALYEQYF. The CDR3 DNA is TGCGCCAGCAGCTTGGCCGGGACAGCACTCTACGAGCAGTACTTC. The complete variable domain, with remaining parts taken from reference TRBV5-1 and TRBJ2-7, reads KAGVTQTPRYLIKTRGQQVTLSCSPISGHRSVSWYQQTPGQGLQFLFEYFSETQRNKGNFPGRFSGRQFSNSRSEMNVSTLELGDSALYLCASSLAGTALYEQYFGPGTRLTVT.

The genes are TRBV5-1 and TRBJ2-1, with a possible D match to TRBD2 (5 bases). Trimming stripped 6 bases from V and 9 bases from J, with 22 bases between. CDR3 length: 15 amino acids. The germline gives CDR1 SGHRS, CDR2 YFSETQ. CDR3 sequence (DNA): TGCGCCAGCACCAACGGGGTCCCAGGTTTAAGTGAGCAGTTCTTC. This codes for CASTNGVPGLSEQFF.

The chain employs TRBV29-1 and TRBJ1-1; TRBD1 aligns across 8 bases. CDR3 length: 13 residues. CDR1 is SQVTM and CDR2 is ANQGSEA in the germline V gene. V lost 7 bases to trimming and J lost 2 bases; unmatched junction nucleotides: 6. This CDR3 reads CSALGQGNTEAFF. The CDR3 DNA reads TGCAGCGCCCTCGGACAGGGCAACACTGAAGCTTTCTTT.

The chain combines TRBV27 with TRBJ2-3, with TRBD2 identical over 11 bases. The J segment lost 2 bases and the V segment lost 5 bases, leaving 3 bases of the junction unmatched. Per germline, CDR1 MNHEY and CDR2 SMNVEV (reference sequence). This CDR3 is 15 amino acids long. In nucleotides, the CDR3 is TGTGCCAGCAGTCCACTAGCGGGAGACACAGATACGCAGTATTTT. It is translated as CASSPLAGDTDTQYF.

The chain couples TRBV5-6 to TRBJ2-7, with TRBD2 identical over 12 bases. Germline-derived CDR1 and CDR2 are SGHDT and YYEEEE. The CDR3 contains 17 residues. J lost 3 bases, V lost 1 base, and 8 bases had no gene match. The CDR3 here is CASSLFRTSGTHYEQYF. The CDR3 nucleotides are TGTGCCAGCAGCTTGTTCAGGACTAGCGGGACCCACTACGAGCAGTACTTC. Complete variable domain (other parts from reference TRBV5-6 and TRBJ2-7): DAGVTQSPTHLIKTRGQQVTLRCSPKSGHDTVSWYQQALGQGPQFIFQYYEEEERQRGNFPDRFSGHQFPNYSSELNVNALLLGDSALYLCASSLFRTSGTHYEQYFGPGTRLTVT.

V usage is TRBV30 and J usage is TRBJ2-3; D remains unclear. The V end lost 0 bases, the J end lost 9 bases, and 10 bases lay between the germline ends. This CDR3 spans 12 amino acids. Germline lookup yields CDR1 GTSNPN and CDR2 SVGIG (reference sequence). This CDR3 is CAWSVLERTQYF. The CDR3 DNA reads as TGTGCCTGGAGTGTACTTGAGAGAACGCAGTATTTT. The complete variable domain, with remaining parts taken from reference TRBV30 and TRBJ2-3, reads SQTIHQWPATLVQPVGSPLSLECTVEGTSNPNLYWYRQAAGRGLQLLFYSVGIGQISSEVPQNLSASRPQDRQFILSSKKLLLSDSGFYLCAWSVLERTQYFGPGTRLTVL.

In its sample, this clone was seen a few times. The chain uses TRBV28 and TRBJ1-1; D call uncertain. V was cut by 6 bases and J by 4 bases, with 6 bases left in between. The CDR3 length is 11 residues. Germline V gives CDR1 MDHEN, CDR2 SYDVKM. CDR3 region: CASRSSTEAFF. Written as DNA, the CDR3 is TGTGCCAGCAGGTCTTCCACTGAAGCTTTCTTT.

This clone was seen just once. The chain carries TRBV23-1 and TRBJ2-7; no clear D. TRBV23-1 is sorted into the ORF group, with uncertain function. V lost 4 bases and J 4 bases, leaving 8 bases between the germline ends. This CDR3 is built from 12 residues. In DNA form, the CDR3 reads TGCGCCAGCAGTCGAGGCAGATACGAGCAGTACTTC. Its translation is CASSRGRYEQYF.

This clone was recorded once. The chain has TRBV5-4 and TRBJ2-1, with 9 bases aligning to TRBD2. Germline V gene sequence: CDR1 SGHNT, CDR2 YYREEE (reference sequence). The CDR3 totals 16 residues. V lost 4 bases to trimming and J lost 0 bases; unmatched junction nucleotides: 5. Here the CDR3 DNA reads TGTGCCAGCAGCCCCCTACTAGCGGGCTCCTACAATGAGCAGTTCTTC. The encoded protein is CASSPLLAGSYNEQFF.

J is TRBJ2-7 and V is TRBV6-1; 7 nucleotides agree with TRBD1. From germline, CDR1 is MNHNS and CDR2 SASEGT. V lost 6 bases, J lost 3 bases, and 8 bases stayed unmatched. The CDR3 totals 14 residues. The CDR3 bases are TGTGCCAGCAGGGTACAGGGGAGAGGCTACGAGCAGTACTTC. This gives the protein CASRVQGRGYEQYF.

Only one count was recorded for this clone. The rearrangement uses TRBV30 and TRBJ2-4; no clear D. V gave up 2 bases and J gave up 4 bases, with 15 bases separating them. The CDR3 loop spans 15 amino acids. Germline loops: CDR1 GTSNPN, CDR2 SVGIG (reference sequence). DNA for the CDR3: TGTGCCTGGAGTCGGCAGTTGACACAAAAAAACATTCAGTACTTC. As protein: CAWSRQLTQKNIQYF.

The rearrangement joins TRBV14 to TRBJ2-7; D unresolved. Deletions cut 0 bases from V and 2 bases from J, with 2 bases between. Germline CDR1 and CDR2: SGHDN and FVKESK. This CDR3 is 12 amino acids long. This CDR3 is CASSQDTYEQYF. The CDR3 region has the DNA TGTGCCAGCAGCCAAGACACCTACGAGCAGTACTTC.

This clone was counted once. The chain is built from TRBV11-2 and TRBJ2-5; D remains unclear. Trimming took 7 bases from V and 6 from J, leaving 9 bases between them. The germline V gene has CDR1 SGHAT and CDR2 FQNNGV. The CDR3 consists of 11 residues. This chain's CDR3 is CASTGQKTQYF. The CDR3 DNA sequence: TGTGCCAGCACGGGCCAGAAGACCCAGTACTTC.

The chain is built from TRBV7-2 and TRBJ2-1; D may match TRBD1 or TRBD2 (5 bases each). V shed 0 bases and J shed 10 bases, with 7 bases lying between them. The CDR3 is 12 residues long. CDR1 and CDR2 (germline): SGHTA, FQGNSA. CDR3 loop: CASSLAGREQFF. The CDR3 DNA reads as TGTGCCAGCAGCTTAGCGGGACGGGAGCAGTTCTTC.

This clone has only one observation. V gene TRBV11-3 combines with J gene TRBJ2-7; D perhaps matches TRBD2 (5 bases). V was trimmed by 0 bases and J by 6 bases, leaving 9 bases between them. Germline CDR1 and CDR2: SGHNT and YENEEA. The CDR3 spans 13 residues. The CDR3, as DNA: TGTGCCAGCAGCTTAGAGAGGACTGGCGAGCAGTACTTC. Translated: CASSLERTGEQYF.